Reported below is one T cell receptor (beta chain). The data belong to a study of blood T cell repertoires in COVID-19. Study details: Some COVID-19 samples were acute and others convalescent; all came from the United States, Italy and Spain. In each case, the material was cDNA or gDNA derived from T cells, B-cell-depleted T cells, or PBMCs.

CDR1 is LNHDA and CDR2 is SQIVND in the germline V gene (reference sequence). The CDR3 covers 15 residues. The J segment lost 4 bases and the V segment lost 6 bases, leaving 11 bases of the junction unmatched. Original handling: Nucleated cell number was recorded as an estimate derived from reference gene primer amplification. Clones were read by immunoSEQ multiplex PCR, and TCRdb kept only the in-frame ones, dropping some. V and J calls and clone size are given by that table; D and trimming were obtained from the DNA. Of 75,000 to 100,000 clones in the sample, nearly 90% were seen once. The sequence was collected from a man between 65 and 79 years old with acute or convalescent COVID-19. The chain has TRBV19 and TRBJ2-5, with 7 bases lining up with TRBD1. Sample: peripheral blood. CDR3 region: CASRDRDRTLETQYF. Written as DNA, the CDR3 is TGTGCCAGTAGAGACCGGGACAGAACTTTAGAGACCCAGTACTTC.